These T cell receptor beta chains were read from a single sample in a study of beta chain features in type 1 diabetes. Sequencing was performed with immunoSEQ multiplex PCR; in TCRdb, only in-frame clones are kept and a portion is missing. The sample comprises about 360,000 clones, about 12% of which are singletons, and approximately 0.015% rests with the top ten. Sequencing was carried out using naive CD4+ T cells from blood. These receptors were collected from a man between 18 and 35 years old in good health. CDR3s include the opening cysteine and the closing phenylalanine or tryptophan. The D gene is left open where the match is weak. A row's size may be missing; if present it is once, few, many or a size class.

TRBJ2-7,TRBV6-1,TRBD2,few,TGTGCCAGCAGGCCTAGCGGGGGGGCCCCCGAGCAGTACTTC,CASRPSGGAPEQYF
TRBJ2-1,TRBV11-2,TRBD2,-,TGTGCCAGCAGCCCGATAGCGGGCCGATCGAATTGGGAGTTCTTC,CASSPIAGRSNWEFF
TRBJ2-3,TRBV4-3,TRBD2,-,TGCGCCAGCAGCCAAGAAGTCACTAGCGGGAGTGCAGATACGCAGTATTTT,CASSQEVTSGSADTQYF
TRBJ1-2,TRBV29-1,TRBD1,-,TGCAGCGCGGCTTACAGGGGGCGAGATCGGAACTATGGCTACACCTTC,CSAAYRGRDRNYGYTF
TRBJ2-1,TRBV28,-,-,TGTGCCAGCTCCACGGGTCAGAACAACAATGAGCAGTTCTTC,CASSTGQNNNEQFF
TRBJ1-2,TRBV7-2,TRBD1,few,TGTGCCAGCAGCCCAGGGCAGACAGGGGCGGACTATGGCTACACCTTC,CASSPGQTGADYGYTF
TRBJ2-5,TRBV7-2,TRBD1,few,TGTGCCAGCAGCTTATACAGGGGGCTGGAGACCCAGTACTTC,CASSLYRGLETQYF
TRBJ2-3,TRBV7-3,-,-,TGTGCCAGCAGCCGCCAGGGTTCGGCCTCAGATACGCAGTATTTT,CASSRQGSASDTQYF
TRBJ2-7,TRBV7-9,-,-,TGTGCCAGCAGCCCCCCGGGGGGCTCCGAGCAGTACTTC,CASSPPGGSEQYF
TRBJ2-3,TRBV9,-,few,TGTGCCAGCAGCGGATCTAGTAAAGCAGATACGCAGTATTTT,CASSGSSKADTQYF
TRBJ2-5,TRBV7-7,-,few,TGTGCTAGCAGCTTATTCAGACAGAAAGAGACCCAGTACTTC,CASSLFRQKETQYF
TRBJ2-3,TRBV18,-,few,TGTGCCAGCTCACCACGGGAGGCCCGCACAGATACGCAGTATTTT,CASSPREARTDTQYF
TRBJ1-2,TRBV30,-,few,TGTGCCTGGAGTGTACCGTTGAGGCGTTATGGCTACACCTTC,CAWSVPLRRYGYTF
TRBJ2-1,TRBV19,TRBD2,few,TGTGCCAGTAGTGGCTCGGCGGGAGAGGTTAATGAGCAGTTCTTC,CASSGSAGEVNEQFF
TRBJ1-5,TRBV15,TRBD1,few,TGTGCCACCAGCAGAGATCACAGGGGGGATCAGCCCCAGCATTTT,CATSRDHRGDQPQHF
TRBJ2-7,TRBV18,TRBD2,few,TGTGCCAGCTCACCAAGGCGTTCGGGGGGACACGAGCAGTACTTC,CASSPRRSGGHEQYF
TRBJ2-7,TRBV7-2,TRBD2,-,TGTGCCAGCAGCCGTCAGCGGGGCAACTACGAGCAGTACTTC,CASSRQRGNYEQYF
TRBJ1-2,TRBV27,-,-,TGTGCCAGCAGTCCCTCGGACAGCTGGGTGTGGGGCTACACCTTC,CASSPSDSWVWGYTF
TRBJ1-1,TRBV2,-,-,TGTGCCAGCAGTGTGCGGACTTCGAACACTGAAGCTTTCTTT,CASSVRTSNTEAFF
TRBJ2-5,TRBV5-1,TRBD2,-,TGCGCCAGCAGCTTCCGACTAGCGGATTATATAGGTCAAGAGACCCAGTACTTC,CASSFRLADYIGQETQYF
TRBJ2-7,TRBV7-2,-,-,TGTGCCAGCAGCTTATCCCCACACCCATACGAGCAGTACTTC,CASSLSPHPYEQYF
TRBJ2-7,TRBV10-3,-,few,TGTGCCATCAGTCCCAGGGGATCCTACGAGCAGTACTTC,CAISPRGSYEQYF